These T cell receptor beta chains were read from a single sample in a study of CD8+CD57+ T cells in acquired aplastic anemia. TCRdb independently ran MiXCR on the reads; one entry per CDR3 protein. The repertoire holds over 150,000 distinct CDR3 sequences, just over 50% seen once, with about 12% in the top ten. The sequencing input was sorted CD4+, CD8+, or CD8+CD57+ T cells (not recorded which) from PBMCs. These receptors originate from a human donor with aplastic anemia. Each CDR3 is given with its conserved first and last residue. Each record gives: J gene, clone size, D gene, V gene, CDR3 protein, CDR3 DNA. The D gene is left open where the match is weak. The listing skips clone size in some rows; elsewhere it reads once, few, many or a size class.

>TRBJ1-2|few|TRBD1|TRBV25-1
CASSPRGTGYSNYGYTF
TGTGCCAGCAGCCCGCGCGGGACAGGTTATTCCAACTATGGCTACACCTTC
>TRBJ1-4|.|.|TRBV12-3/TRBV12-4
CASSSRGGGNEKLFF
TGTGCCAGCAGTTCCCGCGGGGGGGGTAATGAAAAACTGTTTTTT
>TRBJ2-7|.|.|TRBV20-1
CSARLAAGSSYGQYF
TGCAGTGCTCGGTTAGCGGCCGGGTCCTCCTACGGGCAGTACTTC
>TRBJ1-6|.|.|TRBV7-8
CASSLAPRGMRPPLHF
TGTGCCAGCAGCTTAGCCCCGAGAGGGATGAGACCACCCCTCCACTTT
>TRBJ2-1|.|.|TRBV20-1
CSASRGNGEQFF
TGCAGTGCTAGCCGGGGGAACGGTGAGCAGTTCTTC
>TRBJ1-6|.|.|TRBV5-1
CASSFGDVGSPLHF
TGCGCCAGCAGCTTTGGGGACGTCGGTTCACCCCTCCACTTT
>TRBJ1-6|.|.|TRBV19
CASSTDRRYNSPLHF
TGTGCCAGTAGTACGGACAGAAGGTATAATTCACCCCTCCACTTT
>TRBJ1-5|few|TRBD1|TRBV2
CASGQGDNQPQHF
TGTGCCAGCGGACAGGGGGACAATCAGCCCCAGCATTTT
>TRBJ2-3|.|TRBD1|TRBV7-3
CASSSGQGTDTQYF
TGTGCCAGCAGCTCGGGACAGGGCACAGATACGCAGTATTTT
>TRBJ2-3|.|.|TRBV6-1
CASVPGTLSTDTQYF
TGTGCCAGCGTCCCCGGGACACTTAGCACAGATACGCAGTATTTT
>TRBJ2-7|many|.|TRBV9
CASSVGGATIYEQYF
TGTGCCAGCAGCGTAGGGGGGGCAACTATTTACGAGCAGTACTTC
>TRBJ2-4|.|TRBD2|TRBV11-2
CASSLDGDRGDIQYF
TGTGCCAGCAGCTTAGACGGGGATCGGGGGGACATTCAGTACTTC
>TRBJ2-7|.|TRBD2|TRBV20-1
CSARLAGGLAYEQYF
TGCAGTGCTAGGCTAGCGGGAGGTTTAGCCTACGAGCAGTACTTC
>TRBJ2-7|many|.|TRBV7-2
CASSPNRISIGEQYF
TGTGCCAGCAGCCCCAACAGGATCAGCATTGGGGAGCAGTACTTC
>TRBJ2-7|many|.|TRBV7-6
CASSFGGMGYEQYF
TGTGCCAGCAGCTTTGGAGGGATGGGCTACGAGCAGTACTTC
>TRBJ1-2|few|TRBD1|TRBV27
CASSLWGPGQGLWDGYTF
TGTGCCAGCAGTTTATGGGGCCCCGGACAGGGCCTATGGGATGGCTACACCTTC
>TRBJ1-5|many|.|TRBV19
CASSPGGNQPQHF
TGTGCCAGTAGTCCAGGGGGCAATCAGCCCCAGCATTTT
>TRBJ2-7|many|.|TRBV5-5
CASSSRETGYEQYF
TGTGCCAGCAGCTCAAGAGAGACAGGCTACGAGCAGTACTTC
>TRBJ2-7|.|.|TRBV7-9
CASSLEVMGEQYF
TGTGCCAGCAGCTTGGAGGTTATGGGGGAGCAGTACTTC
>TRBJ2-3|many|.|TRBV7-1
CASSSALPRQYTDTQYF
TGTGCCAGCAGCTCAGCGCTACCCCGGCAGTACACAGATACGCAGTATTTT
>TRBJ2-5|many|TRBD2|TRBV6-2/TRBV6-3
CASSNTLAGGKETQYF
TGTGCCAGCAGCAACACACTAGCGGGGGGGAAAGAGACCCAGTACTTC
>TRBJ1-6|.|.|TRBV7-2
CASNKAGNENSPLHF
TGTGCCAGCAACAAGGCCGGGAATGAGAATTCACCCCTCCACTTT
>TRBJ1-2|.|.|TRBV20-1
CSAISGVQGYTF
TGCAGTGCTATCTCCGGCGTCCAAGGCTACACCTTC
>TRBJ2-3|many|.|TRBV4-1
CASSQRNTGPDTQYF
TGCGCCAGCAGCCAAAGGAACACTGGCCCAGATACGCAGTATTTT
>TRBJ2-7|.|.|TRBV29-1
CSVEGTSEQYF
TGCAGCGTTGAGGGGACCTCCGAGCAGTACTTC
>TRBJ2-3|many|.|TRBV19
CASSIGRPSTDTQYF
TGTGCCAGTAGTATTGGACGGCCTAGCACAGATACGCAGTATTTT
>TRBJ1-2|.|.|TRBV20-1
CSAPTVYGYTF
TGCAGTGCTCCGACAGTCTATGGCTACACCTTC
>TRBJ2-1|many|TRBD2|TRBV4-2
CASSLKRERLNEQFF
TGTGCCAGCAGCCTAAAGCGGGAAAGACTCAATGAGCAGTTCTTC
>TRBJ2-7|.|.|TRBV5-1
CASSLKISGLSREDHEQYF
TGCGCCAGCAGCTTGAAGATAAGTGGTTTGAGCAGGGAGGACCACGAGCAGTACTTC
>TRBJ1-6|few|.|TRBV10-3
CAISGEGQHSPLHF
TGTGCCATCAGTGGTGAAGGGCAACATTCACCCCTCCACTTT
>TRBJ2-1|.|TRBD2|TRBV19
CASKAGGRAYNEQFF
TGTGCCAGTAAGGCGGGGGGGAGGGCCTACAATGAGCAGTTCTTC
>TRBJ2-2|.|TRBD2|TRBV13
CASSLSGGVTGELFF
TGTGCCAGCAGTTTAAGCGGGGGGGTCACCGGGGAGCTGTTTTTT
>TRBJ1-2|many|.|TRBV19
CASSIRPGDRYTF
TGTGCCAGTAGTATAAGGCCAGGGGATCGCTACACCTTC
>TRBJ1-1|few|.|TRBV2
CASSHQNEAFF
TGTGCCAGCAGTCACCAAAATGAAGCTTTCTTT
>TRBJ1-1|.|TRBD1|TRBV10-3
CASTARGRTAFF
TGTGCCAGCACTGCGAGGGGGCGTACAGCTTTCTTT
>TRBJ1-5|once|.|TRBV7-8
CASSSLTSSNQPQHF
TGTGCCAGCAGCTCCCTTACGAGTAGCAATCAGCCCCAGCATTTT
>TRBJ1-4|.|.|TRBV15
CATSHSGWSNEKLFF
TGTGCCACCAGCCATTCAGGGTGGAGTAATGAAAAACTGTTTTTT
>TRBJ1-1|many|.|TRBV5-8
CASSPGRGWDTEAFF
TGTGCCAGCAGCCCGGGAAGGGGGTGGGACACTGAAGCTTTCTTT
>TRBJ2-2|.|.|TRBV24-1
CATSDSYPAGELFF
TGTGCCACCAGTGATTCGTACCCCGCCGGGGAGCTGTTTTTT
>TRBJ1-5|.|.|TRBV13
CASSLRRGGNQPQHF
TGTGCCAGCAGCTTACGTAGGGGAGGCAATCAGCCCCAGCATTTT
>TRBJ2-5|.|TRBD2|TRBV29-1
CSVASGGADETQYF
TGCAGCGTTGCAAGCGGGGGGGCCGACGAGACCCAGTACTTC
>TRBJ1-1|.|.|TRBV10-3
CAISGAGSREAFF
TGTGCCATCAGTGGGGCAGGGAGCCGTGAAGCTTTCTTT
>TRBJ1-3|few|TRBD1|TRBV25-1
CASSLGTGESNTIYF
TGTGCCAGCAGCCTAGGGACAGGGGAGTCGAACACCATATATTTT
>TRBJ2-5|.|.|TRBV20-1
CSARITVGETQYF
TGCAGTGCTAGAATCACGGTTGGAGAGACCCAGTACTTC
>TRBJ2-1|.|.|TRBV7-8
CASSLAGANEQFF
TGTGCCAGCAGCTTGGCCGGCGCCAATGAGCAGTTCTTC
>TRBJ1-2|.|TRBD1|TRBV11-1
CASSYSSRDRVYGYTF
TGTGCCAGCAGTTACTCGTCCCGGGACAGGGTTTATGGCTACACCTTC
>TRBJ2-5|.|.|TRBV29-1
CSVVANQETQYF
TGCAGCGTTGTAGCGAATCAAGAGACCCAGTACTTC